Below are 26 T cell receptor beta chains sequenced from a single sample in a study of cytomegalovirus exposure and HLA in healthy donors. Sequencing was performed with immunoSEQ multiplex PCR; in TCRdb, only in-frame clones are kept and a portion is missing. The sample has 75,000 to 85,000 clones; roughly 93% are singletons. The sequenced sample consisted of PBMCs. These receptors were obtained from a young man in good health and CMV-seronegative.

The CDR3: CASSSRGSPLHF. In nucleotides, the CDR3 is TGTGCCAGCAGCAGCCGAGGGTCACCCCTCCACTTT. This rearrangement joins TRBV6-5 to TRBJ1-6; D not resolved. The V end lost 6 bases, the J end lost 10 bases, and 10 bases lay between the germline ends. The CDR3 loop spans 12 amino acids. CDR1 is MNHEY, CDR2 SVGAGI, per germline.

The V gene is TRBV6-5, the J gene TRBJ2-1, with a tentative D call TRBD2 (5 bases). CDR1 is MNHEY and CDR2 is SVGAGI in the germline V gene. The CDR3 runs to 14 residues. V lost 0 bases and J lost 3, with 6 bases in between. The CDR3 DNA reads TGTGCCAGCAGTTACTCGACTATCTACAATGAGCAGTTCTTC. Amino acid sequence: CASSYSTIYNEQFF.

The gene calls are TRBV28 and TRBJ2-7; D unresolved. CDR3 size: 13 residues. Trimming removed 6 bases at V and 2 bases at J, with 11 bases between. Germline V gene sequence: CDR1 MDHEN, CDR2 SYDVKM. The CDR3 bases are TGTGCCAGCAGGTCTAGAGCCCCCTACGAGCAGTACTTC. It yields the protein CASRSRAPYEQYF.

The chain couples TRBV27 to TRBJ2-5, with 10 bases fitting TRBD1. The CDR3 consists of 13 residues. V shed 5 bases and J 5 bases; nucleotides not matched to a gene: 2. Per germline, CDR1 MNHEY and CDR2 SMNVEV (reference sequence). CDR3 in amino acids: CASSPDRGETQYF. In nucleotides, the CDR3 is TGTGCCAGCAGTCCGGACAGGGGGGAGACCCAGTACTTC.

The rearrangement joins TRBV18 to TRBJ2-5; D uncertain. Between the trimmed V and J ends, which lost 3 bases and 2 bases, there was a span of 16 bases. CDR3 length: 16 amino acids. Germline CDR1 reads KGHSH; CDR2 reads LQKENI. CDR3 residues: CASSPPLAGTQETQYF. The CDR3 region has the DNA TGTGCCAGCTCACCCCCGTTGGCAGGTACTCAAGAGACCCAGTACTTC.

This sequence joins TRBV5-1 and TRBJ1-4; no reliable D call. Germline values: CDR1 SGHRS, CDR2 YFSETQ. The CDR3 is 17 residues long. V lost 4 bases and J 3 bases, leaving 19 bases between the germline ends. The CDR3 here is CASSPIGRESANEKLFF. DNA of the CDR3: TGCGCCAGCAGCCCAATTGGGCGCGAATCGGCTAATGAAAAACTGTTTTTT.

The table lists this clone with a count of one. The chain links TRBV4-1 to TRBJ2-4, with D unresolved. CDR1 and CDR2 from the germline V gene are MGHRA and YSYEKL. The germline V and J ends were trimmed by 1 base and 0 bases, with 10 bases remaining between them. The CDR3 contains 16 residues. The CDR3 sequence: CASSQVGHEAKNIQYF. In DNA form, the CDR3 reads TGCGCCAGCAGCCAAGTTGGCCACGAAGCCAAAAACATTCAGTACTTC.

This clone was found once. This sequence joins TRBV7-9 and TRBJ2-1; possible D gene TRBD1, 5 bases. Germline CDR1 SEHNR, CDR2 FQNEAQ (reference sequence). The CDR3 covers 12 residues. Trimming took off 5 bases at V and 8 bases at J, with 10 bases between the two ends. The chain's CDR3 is CASSRGWDEQFF. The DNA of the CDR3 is TGTGCCAGCAGCAGGGGATGGGATGAGCAGTTCTTC.

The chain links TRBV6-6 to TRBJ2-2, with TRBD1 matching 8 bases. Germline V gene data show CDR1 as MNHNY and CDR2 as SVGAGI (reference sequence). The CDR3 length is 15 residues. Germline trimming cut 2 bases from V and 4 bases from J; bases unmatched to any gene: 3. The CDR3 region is CASSYRDRGTGELFF. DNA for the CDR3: TGTGCCAGCAGTTACCGTGACAGGGGCACCGGGGAGCTGTTTTTT.

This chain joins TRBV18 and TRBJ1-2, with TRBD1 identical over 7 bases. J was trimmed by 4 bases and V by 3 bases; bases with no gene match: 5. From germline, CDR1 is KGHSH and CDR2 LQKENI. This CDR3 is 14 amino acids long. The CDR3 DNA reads TGTGCCAGCTCACCCACAGGGGCTGGCTATGGCTACACCTTC. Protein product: CASSPTGAGYGYTF. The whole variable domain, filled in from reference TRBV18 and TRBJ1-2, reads NAGVMQNPRHLVRRRGQEARLRCSPMKGHSHVYWYRQLPEEGLKFMVYLQKENIIDESGMPKERFSAEFPKEGPSILRIQQVVRGDSAAYFCASSPTGAGYGYTFGSGTRLTVV.

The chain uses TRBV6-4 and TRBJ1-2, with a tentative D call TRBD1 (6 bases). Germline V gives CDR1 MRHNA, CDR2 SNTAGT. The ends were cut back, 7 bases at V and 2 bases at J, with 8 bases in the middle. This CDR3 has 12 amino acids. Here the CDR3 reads CASNQGNYGYTF. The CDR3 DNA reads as TGTGCCAGCAATCAGGGGAACTATGGCTACACCTTC.

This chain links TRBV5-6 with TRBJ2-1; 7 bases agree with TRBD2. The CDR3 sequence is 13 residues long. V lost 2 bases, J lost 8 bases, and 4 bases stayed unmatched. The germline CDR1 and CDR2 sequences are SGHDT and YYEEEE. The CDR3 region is CASSLAGRDEQFF. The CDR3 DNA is TGTGCCAGCAGCTTAGCGGGGAGGGATGAGCAGTTCTTC. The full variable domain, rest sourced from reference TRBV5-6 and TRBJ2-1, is DAGVTQSPTHLIKTRGQQVTLRCSPKSGHDTVSWYQQALGQGPQFIFQYYEEEERQRGNFPDRFSGHQFPNYSSELNVNALLLGDSALYLCASSLAGRDEQFFGPGTRLTVL.

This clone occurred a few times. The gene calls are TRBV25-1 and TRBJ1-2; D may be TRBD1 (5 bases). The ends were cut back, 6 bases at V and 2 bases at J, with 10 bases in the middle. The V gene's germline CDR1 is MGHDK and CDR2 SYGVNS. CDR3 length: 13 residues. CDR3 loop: CASRGGANYGYTF. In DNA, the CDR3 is TGTGCCAGCAGAGGCGGGGCAAACTATGGCTACACCTTC.

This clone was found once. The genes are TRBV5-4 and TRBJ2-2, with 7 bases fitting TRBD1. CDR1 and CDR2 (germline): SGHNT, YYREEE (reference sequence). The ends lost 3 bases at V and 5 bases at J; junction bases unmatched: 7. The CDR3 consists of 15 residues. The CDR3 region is CASSSPTGATGELFF. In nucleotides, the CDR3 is TGTGCCAGCAGCTCTCCCACAGGGGCGACCGGGGAGCTGTTTTTT.

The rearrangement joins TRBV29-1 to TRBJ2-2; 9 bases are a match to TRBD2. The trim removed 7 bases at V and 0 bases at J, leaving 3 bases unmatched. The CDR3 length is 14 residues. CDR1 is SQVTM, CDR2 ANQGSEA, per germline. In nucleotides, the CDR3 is TGCAGCGGAGCGGGGGGCTCGAACACCGGGGAGCTGTTTTTT. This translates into CSGAGGSNTGELFF.

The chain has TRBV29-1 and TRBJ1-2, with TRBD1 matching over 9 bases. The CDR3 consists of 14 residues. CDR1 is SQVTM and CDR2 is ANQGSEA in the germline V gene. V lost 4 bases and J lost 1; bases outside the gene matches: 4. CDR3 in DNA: TGCAGCGTTGCTCCGACAGGGGGTAACTATGGCTACACCTTC. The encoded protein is CSVAPTGGNYGYTF. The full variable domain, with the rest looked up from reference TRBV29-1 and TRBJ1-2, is SAVISQKPSRDICQRGTSLTIQCQVDSQVTMMFWYRQQPGQSLTLIATANQGSEATYESGFVIDKFPISRPNLTFSTLTVSNMSPEDSSIYLCSVAPTGGNYGYTFGSGTRLTVV.

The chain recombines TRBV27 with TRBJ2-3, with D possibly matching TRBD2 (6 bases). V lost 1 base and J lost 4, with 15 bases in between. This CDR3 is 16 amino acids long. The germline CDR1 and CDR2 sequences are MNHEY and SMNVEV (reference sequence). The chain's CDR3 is CASSLYPGWRADTQYF. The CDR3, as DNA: TGTGCCAGCAGTTTATATCCGGGGTGGAGGGCAGATACGCAGTATTTT.

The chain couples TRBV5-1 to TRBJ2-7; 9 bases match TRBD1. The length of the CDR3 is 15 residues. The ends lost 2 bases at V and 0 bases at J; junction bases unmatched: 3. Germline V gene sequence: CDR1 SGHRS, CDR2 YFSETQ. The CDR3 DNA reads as TGCGCCAGCAGCTTCGGGACAGGGAACTCCTACGAGCAGTACTTC. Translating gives CASSFGTGNSYEQYF.

The CDR3 DNA sequence: TGTGCCAGCAGTTTAGAGGGGGCCGGGGGAAACACCATATATTTT. It encodes CASSLEGAGGNTIYF. The chain couples TRBV27 to TRBJ1-3; TRBD1 agrees at 7 bases. This CDR3 contains 15 residues. V shed 2 bases and J 4 bases; nucleotides not matched to a gene: 5. The germline CDR1 and CDR2 sequences are MNHEY and SMNVEV (reference sequence).

CDR3 amino acids: CASSASGGYNEQFF. The DNA for the CDR3 is TGTGCCAGCAGCGCGAGCGGGGGTTACAATGAGCAGTTCTTC. The V and J genes are TRBV9 and TRBJ2-1, with 8 nucleotides matching TRBD2. With V trimmed by 3 bases and J by 4 bases, 3 bases remained unmatched. The CDR3 is 14 amino acids. Germline V gene sequence: CDR1 SGDLS, CDR2 YYNGEE.

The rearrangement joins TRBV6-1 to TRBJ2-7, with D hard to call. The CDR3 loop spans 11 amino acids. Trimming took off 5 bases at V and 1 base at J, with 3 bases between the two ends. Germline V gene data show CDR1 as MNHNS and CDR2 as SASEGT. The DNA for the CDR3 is TGTGCCAGCAGTCCATCCTACGAGCAGTACTTC. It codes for CASSPSYEQYF.

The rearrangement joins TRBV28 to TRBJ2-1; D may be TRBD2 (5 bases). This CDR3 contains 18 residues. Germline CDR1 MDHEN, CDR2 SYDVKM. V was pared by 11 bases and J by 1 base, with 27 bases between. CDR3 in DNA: TGTGCCCACAGCGGTTTCCCCAACACCGAACGGTCCTACAATGAGCAGTTCTTC. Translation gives CAHSGFPNTERSYNEQFF.

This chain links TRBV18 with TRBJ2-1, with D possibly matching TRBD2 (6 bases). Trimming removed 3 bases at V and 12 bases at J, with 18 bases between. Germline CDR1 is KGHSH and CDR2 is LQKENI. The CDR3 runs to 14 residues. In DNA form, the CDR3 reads TGTGCCAGCTCACCGGGAGTAGCGGCTGATGGGCAGTTCTTC. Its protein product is CASSPGVAADGQFF.

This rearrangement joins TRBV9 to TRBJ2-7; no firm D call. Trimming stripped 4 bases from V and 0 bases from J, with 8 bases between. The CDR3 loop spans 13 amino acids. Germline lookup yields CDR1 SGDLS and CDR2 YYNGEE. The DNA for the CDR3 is TGTGCCAGCAGCCCTAGGAGCTCCTACGAGCAGTACTTC. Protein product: CASSPRSSYEQYF.

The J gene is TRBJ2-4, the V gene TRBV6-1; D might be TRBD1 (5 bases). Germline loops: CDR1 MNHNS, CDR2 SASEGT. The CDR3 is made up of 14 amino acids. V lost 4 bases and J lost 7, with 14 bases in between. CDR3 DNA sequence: TGTGCCAGCAGTGCCCCAGGGTCACGGAACATTCAGTACTTC. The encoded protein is CASSAPGSRNIQYF.

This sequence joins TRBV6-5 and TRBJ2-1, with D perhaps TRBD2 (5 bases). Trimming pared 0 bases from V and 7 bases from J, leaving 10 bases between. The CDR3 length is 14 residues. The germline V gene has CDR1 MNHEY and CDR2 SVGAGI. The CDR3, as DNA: TGTGCCAGCAGTTACTCGAGGGTAGGGAATGAGCAGTTCTTC. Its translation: CASSYSRVGNEQFF.